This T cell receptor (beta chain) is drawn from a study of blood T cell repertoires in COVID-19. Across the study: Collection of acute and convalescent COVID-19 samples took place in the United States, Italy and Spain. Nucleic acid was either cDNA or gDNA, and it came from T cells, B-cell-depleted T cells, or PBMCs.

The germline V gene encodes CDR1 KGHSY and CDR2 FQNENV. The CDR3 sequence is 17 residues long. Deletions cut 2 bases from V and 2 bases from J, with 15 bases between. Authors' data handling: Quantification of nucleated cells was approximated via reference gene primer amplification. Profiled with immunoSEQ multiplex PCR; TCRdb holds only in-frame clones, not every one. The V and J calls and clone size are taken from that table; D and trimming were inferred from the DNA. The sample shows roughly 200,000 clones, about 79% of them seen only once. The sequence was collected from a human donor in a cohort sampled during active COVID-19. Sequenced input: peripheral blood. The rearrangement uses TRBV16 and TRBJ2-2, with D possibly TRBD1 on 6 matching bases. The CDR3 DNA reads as TGTGCCAGCAGCCAACTAAGGTCGGACAGCAACACCGGGGAGCTGTTTTTT. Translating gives CASSQLRSDSNTGELFF.